These 2 T cell receptor beta chains were sequenced from one sample in a study of blood T cell repertoires in COVID-19 (dated by TCRdb to 2018 to 2021). Libraries were built with the immunoSEQ multiplex PCR assay. The source is immuneACCESS, and TCRdb retained only in-frame sequences with V and J called. Part of the clones is not carried over; for the studies checked, unresolved V genes explain less than half of this, and the remainder is unexplained. The sample data list some 110,000 clones, and approximately 87% of these were observed just once. The ten most abundant clones make up about 7.4% of the sample. The sequenced sample consisted of peripheral blood. The receptors here all came from a man aged 70 or older who had recovered from COVID-19.

This chain joins TRBV28 and TRBJ1-4; D might be TRBD1 (5 bases). This CDR3 spans 13 amino acids. Germline CDR1 reads MDHEN; CDR2 reads SYDVKM. Trimming cost V 4 bases and J 8 bases, with 11 bases left between them. CDR3 amino acids: CASSSSNREKLFF. The CDR3 nucleotides are TGTGCCAGCAGTTCCTCCAACAGGGAAAAACTGTTTTTT.

This chain uses TRBV2 with TRBJ2-7; a possible D gene is TRBD2 (5 bases). The CDR3 contains 13 residues. V gave up 6 bases and J gave up 2 bases, with 11 bases separating them. From germline, CDR1 is SNHLY and CDR2 FYNNEI. The CDR3 loop reads CASSLTITYEQYF. The CDR3 DNA reads TGTGCCAGCAGCCTGACTATCACCTACGAGCAGTACTTC.